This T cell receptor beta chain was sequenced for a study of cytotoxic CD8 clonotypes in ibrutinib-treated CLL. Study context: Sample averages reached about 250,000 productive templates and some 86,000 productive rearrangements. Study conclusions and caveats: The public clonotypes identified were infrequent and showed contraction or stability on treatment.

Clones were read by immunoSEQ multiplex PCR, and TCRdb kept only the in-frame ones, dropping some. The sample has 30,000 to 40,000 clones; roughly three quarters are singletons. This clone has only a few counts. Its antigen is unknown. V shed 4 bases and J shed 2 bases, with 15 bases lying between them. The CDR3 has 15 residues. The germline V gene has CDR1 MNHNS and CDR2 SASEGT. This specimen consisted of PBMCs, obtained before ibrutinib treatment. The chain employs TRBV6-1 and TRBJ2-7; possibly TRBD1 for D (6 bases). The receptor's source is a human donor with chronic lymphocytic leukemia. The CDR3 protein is CASSGWTAVAYEQYF. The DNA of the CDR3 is TGTGCCAGCAGTGGCTGGACAGCGGTAGCCTACGAGCAGTACTTC.